Listed here are 29 T cell receptor beta chains from one sample, sequenced in a study of lymphopenia after photon versus proton radiotherapy (dated by TCRdb to the late 2010s). Library preparation employed the immunoSEQ multiplex PCR assay. What TCRdb holds here is the immuneACCESS table cut down to in-frame rearrangements. Part of the clones is not present; checked against another copy, under half of the missing clones reflect an unresolved V gene, and the others are unexplained. The sample contains over 15,000 clones, under 90% of them found a single time. Together, the top ten hold about 9.9% of the sample. The sample in question was peripheral blood, obtained from a patient treated with proton-based radiotherapy. These receptors all come from a man in his 70s with pancreatic cancer.

The rearrangement uses TRBV6-6 and TRBJ2-3; TRBD2 matches 13 bases. Germline CDR1 MNHNY, CDR2 SVGAGI (reference sequence). The length of the CDR3 is 15 residues. The trim removed 7 bases at V and 1 base at J, leaving 2 bases unmatched. In DNA form, the CDR3 reads TGTGCCAGCAACGGACTAGCGGGGGGCACAGATACGCAGTATTTT. Translated, it gives CASNGLAGGTDTQYF.

The chain joins TRBV10-3 to TRBJ1-5, with D unclear. With 10 bases removed from V and 0 bases from J, the gap between germline ends came to 13 bases. From germline, CDR1 is ENHRY and CDR2 SYGVKD. This CDR3 contains 14 residues. In DNA, the CDR3 is TGTGCCACCGGACGGGGAGATAGCAATCAGCCCCAGCATTTT. Amino acids: CATGRGDSNQPQHF.

This chain uses TRBV5-1 with TRBJ2-2; TRBD1 aligns across 7 bases. This CDR3 spans 16 amino acids. Germline loops: CDR1 SGHRS, CDR2 YFSETQ. V gave up 4 bases and J gave up 0 bases; unmatched junction bases: 6. The CDR3 spells CASSQTGSANTGELFF. For the CDR3, the DNA is TGCGCCAGCAGCCAGACAGGGAGCGCGAACACCGGGGAGCTGTTTTTT.

The chain has TRBV7-9 and TRBJ1-4, with TRBD1 identical over 8 bases. CDR3 length equals 14 residues. Trimming at V came to 4 bases and at J to 8 bases, leaving 6 bases not matched to a gene. Germline values: CDR1 SEHNR, CDR2 FQNEAQ (reference sequence). The DNA for the CDR3 is TGTGCCAGCAGCTCCGGACAGGGAAAGGAAAAACTGTTTTTT. It specifies CASSSGQGKEKLFF.

The chain links TRBV19 to TRBJ1-2, with TRBD1 matching 7 bases. The germline CDR1 and CDR2 sequences are LNHDA and SQIVND (reference sequence). J lost 0 bases, V lost 9 bases, and 4 bases had no gene match. There are 13 residues in the CDR3. The CDR3 region is CASRTGANYGYTF. The CDR3 coding sequence is TGTGCCAGCAGGACAGGAGCTAACTATGGCTACACCTTC.

This rearrangement joins TRBV6-1 to TRBJ1-4; weak D call: TRBD1 (6 bases). Trimming removed 0 bases from V and 5 bases from J, with 10 bases in between. Per the germline V gene, CDR1 is MNHNS and CDR2 is SASEGT. The CDR3 runs to 15 residues. The CDR3 nucleotides read TGTGCCAGCAGTGAAGCGGCAGGGGACAATGAAAAACTGTTTTTT. Its translation: CASSEAAGDNEKLFF.

This clone was seen only a few times. The V and J genes are TRBV19 and TRBJ1-2, with D possibly matching TRBD1 (5 bases). From germline, CDR1 is LNHDA and CDR2 SQIVND (reference sequence). The CDR3 contains 15 residues. The ends were cut back, 1 base at V and 7 bases at J, with 16 bases in the middle. The CDR3 nucleotides read TGTGCCAGTAGTATAGGACGTAGCGCGGGGCCTGGCTACACCTTC. Translated: CASSIGRSAGPGYTF.

The rearrangement uses TRBV9 and TRBJ2-1, with D possibly called TRBD1 or TRBD2 (5 bases each). The germline V gene has CDR1 SGDLS and CDR2 YYNGEE. V dropped 3 bases and J dropped 2 bases, with 12 bases sitting between them. The length of the CDR3 is 15 residues. The CDR3 DNA is TGTGCCAGCAGCGCCCGGGACGCCCCCTACAATGAGCAGTTCTTC. Its protein product is CASSARDAPYNEQFF.

The chain carries TRBV4-1 and TRBJ2-3, with TRBD2 identical over 9 bases. The CDR3 is 17 amino acids. Trimming removed 2 bases from V and 5 bases from J; junction bases left unmatched: 11. The germline gives CDR1 MGHRA, CDR2 YSYEKL. CDR3 sequence (DNA): TGCGCCAGCAGCCAACAGAGTCCGGCTAGCGGGGTAGATACGCAGTATTTT. As protein: CASSQQSPASGVDTQYF.

The chain recombines TRBV6-5 with TRBJ1-1; the D is unclear. The CDR3 extends over 15 amino acids. V was clipped by 8 bases and J by 1 base, with 17 bases between them. Germline V gene sequence: CDR1 MNHEY, CDR2 SVGAGI. The CDR3 loop is CASHIGPGSNTEAFF. The CDR3 bases are TGTGCCAGCCACATAGGACCGGGATCGAACACTGAAGCTTTCTTT.

This clone was counted a few times. The gene calls are TRBV2 and TRBJ2-5; TRBD2 matches at 8 bases. The V gene end was trimmed by 3 bases and the J gene end by 5 bases; junction bases not matched to a gene: 8. CDR3 size: 15 residues. Germline CDR1 SNHLY, CDR2 FYNNEI. The CDR3 here is CASSDQREMAETQYF. The DNA of the CDR3 is TGTGCCAGCAGTGACCAGCGGGAGATGGCGGAGACCCAGTACTTC.

The rearrangement links TRBV4-1 to TRBJ2-2; no reliable D call. Trimming took off 0 bases at V and 3 bases at J, with 11 bases between the two ends. This CDR3 region has 16 residues. Germline CDR1 reads MGHRA; CDR2 reads YSYEKL. The CDR3, as DNA: TGCGCCAGCAGCCAAGACGTGCGCCAGTACACCGGGGAGCTGTTTTTT. Protein sequence: CASSQDVRQYTGELFF.

The chain has TRBV7-9 and TRBJ1-2, with a tentative D call TRBD1 (6 bases). Per the germline V gene, CDR1 is SEHNR and CDR2 is FQNEAQ (reference sequence). Trimming left V 4 bases short and J 2 bases short, with 14 bases between. The CDR3 loop spans 15 amino acids. CDR3 residues: CASSSTGSENYGYTF. CDR3 nucleotides: TGTGCCAGCAGCTCGACAGGCAGCGAGAACTATGGCTACACCTTC.

A few counts support this clone. The chain employs TRBV30 and TRBJ1-6, with D tentatively TRBD1 (6 bases). The CDR3 is 12 residues long. Trimming took 5 bases from V and 9 from J, leaving 11 bases between them. Germline-derived CDR1 and CDR2 are GTSNPN and SVGIG (reference sequence). The CDR3 DNA follows: TGTGCCTGGCGGGGGGCGCGTTCACCCCTCCACTTT. Its protein is CAWRGARSPLHF.

This chain links TRBV6-1 with TRBJ1-2, with 7 nucleotides matching TRBD1. Per germline, CDR1 MNHNS and CDR2 SASEGT. The trim removed 6 bases at V and 5 bases at J, leaving 6 bases unmatched. This CDR3 has 13 residues. In DNA, the CDR3 is TGTGCCAGCAGAGGCAACAGGGGATATGGCTACACCTTC. Translation: CASRGNRGYGYTF.

The rearrangement uses TRBV5-5 and TRBJ2-7; perhaps TRBD2 as D (7 bases). Germline CDR1 is SGHKS and CDR2 is YYEKEE (reference sequence). V lost 0 bases and J lost 5, with 15 bases in between. The CDR3 runs 15 residues. The CDR3 region has the DNA TGTGCCAGCAGCTTGGGAAGCGGGACATCCAACGAGCAGTACTTC. It translates to CASSLGSGTSNEQYF.

In this sample, this clone turned up once. The gene calls are TRBV5-1 and TRBJ2-3; 8 bases agree with TRBD1. The junction had 4 bases not matched to a gene; V was cut back by 4 bases and J by 0 bases. The CDR3 contains 15 residues. In germline, CDR1 is SGHRS, CDR2 YFSETQ. The CDR3 DNA reads as TGCGCCAGCAGCCCCAGGGACAGGAGCACAGATACGCAGTATTTT. Protein product: CASSPRDRSTDTQYF.

The rearrangement uses TRBV11-2 and TRBJ2-1; D is perhaps TRBD2 (6 bases). Germline V gene data show CDR1 as SGHAT and CDR2 as FQNNGV. V was cut by 5 bases and J by 4 bases, with 9 bases left in between. This CDR3 comprises 13 residues. The CDR3 protein is CASSLGLYNEQFF. For the CDR3, the DNA is TGTGCCAGCAGCCTGGGACTTTACAATGAGCAGTTCTTC. Drawing the rest from reference TRBV11-2 and TRBJ2-1, the complete variable domain is EAGVAQSPRYKIIEKRQSVAFWCNPISGHATLYWYQQILGQGPKLLIQFQNNGVVDDSQLPKDRFSAERLKGVDSTLKIQPAKLEDSAVYLCASSLGLYNEQFFGPGTRLTVL.

This rearrangement joins TRBV19 to TRBJ1-3; no clear D. V was trimmed by 2 bases and J by 1 base, leaving 9 bases between them. The CDR3 has 15 residues. CDR1 is LNHDA and CDR2 is SQIVND in the germline V gene (reference sequence). CDR3 amino acids: CASSISGRSGNTIYF. As DNA, the CDR3 is TGTGCCAGTAGTATATCGGGCAGGTCTGGAAACACCATATATTTT.

The rearrangement uses TRBV30 and TRBJ1-1; D not resolved. Germline CDR1 reads GTSNPN; CDR2 reads SVGIG (reference sequence). This CDR3 is built from 12 residues. Trimming removed 5 bases from V and 1 base from J, with 8 bases in between. The CDR3 DNA sequence: TGTGCCTGGCACCGACAGAACACTGAAGCTTTCTTT. Translation gives CAWHRQNTEAFF.

The CDR3 DNA follows: TGTGCCAGCACCCGGGACAGGGGGACCTGGGATGACTACACCTTC. This translates into CASTRDRGTWDDYTF. The genes are TRBV2 and TRBJ1-2; 11 bases agree with TRBD1. CDR3 length equals 15 residues. The germline V gene has CDR1 SNHLY and CDR2 FYNNEI. The ends lost 7 bases at V and 10 bases at J; junction bases unmatched: 14.

This chain uses TRBV5-1 with TRBJ2-1; 8 nucleotides line up with TRBD2. J lost 2 bases, V lost 4 bases, and 5 bases had no gene match. CDR1 is SGHRS, CDR2 YFSETQ, per germline. This CDR3 is 15 amino acids long. CDR3 DNA: TGCGCCAGCAGCAGGGGCGGGGGGACCTACAATGAGCAGTTCTTC. It translates to CASSRGGGTYNEQFF.

In DNA form, the CDR3 reads TGCGCCAGCAGCGGGACCCAGGGGAGCGCTGGAAACACCATATATTTT. Translation gives CASSGTQGSAGNTIYF. This chain links TRBV5-1 with TRBJ1-3; maybe TRBD1 (6 bases). Trimming removed 4 bases from V and 2 bases from J, with 16 bases in between. The CDR3 runs 16 residues. The germline V gene has CDR1 SGHRS and CDR2 YFSETQ.

CDR3 residues: CASSEASGHPPADTQYF. The CDR3 coding sequence is TGTGCCAGCAGTGAAGCGAGCGGCCATCCCCCCGCAGATACGCAGTATTTT. The V gene is TRBV2, the J gene TRBJ2-3; D is perhaps TRBD2 (5 bases). Germline V gene data show CDR1 as SNHLY and CDR2 as FYNNEI. Trimming left V 0 bases short and J 4 bases short, with 17 bases between. This CDR3 is 17 amino acids long.

The chain carries TRBV7-9 and TRBJ1-1; the D gene is possibly TRBD1 (5 bases). The CDR3 contains 14 residues. Deletions cut 2 bases from V and 0 bases from J, with 7 bases between. The germline CDR1 and CDR2 sequences are SEHNR and FQNEAQ (reference sequence). The CDR3 region has the DNA TGTGCCAGCAGCTTATCAGGGATGAACACTGAAGCTTTCTTT. Translation: CASSLSGMNTEAFF.

The rearrangement joins TRBV28 to TRBJ1-3; D not certain. The V gene's germline CDR1 is MDHEN and CDR2 SYDVKM. The CDR3 runs to 13 residues. Trimming pared 2 bases from V and 3 bases from J, leaving 5 bases between. CDR3: CASSLNFGNTIYF. The CDR3 nucleotides are TGTGCCAGCAGTTTAAATTTTGGAAACACCATATATTTT.

This chain joins TRBV7-8 and TRBJ1-2, with D perhaps TRBD1 (5 bases). The V end was cut by 3 bases, the J end by 1 base, with 12 bases between. Germline CDR1 reads SGHVS; CDR2 reads FQNEAQ. This CDR3 has 15 residues. The CDR3 DNA reads TGTGCCAGCAGCTTGGGGCAACTAGATAACTATGGCTACACCTTC. Translating it yields CASSLGQLDNYGYTF.

J is TRBJ2-7 and V is TRBV9; 8 bases align to TRBD1. Trimming cost V 0 bases and J 6 bases; bases outside gene matches: 5. This CDR3 comprises 14 residues. Germline V gene data show CDR1 as SGDLS and CDR2 as YYNGEE. The CDR3 DNA reads as TGTGCCAGCAGCGTAGGGCAGGGGGCTATCGAGCAGTACTTC. This gives the protein CASSVGQGAIEQYF.

The J gene is TRBJ1-2, the V gene TRBV5-1; 9 positions match TRBD1. CDR3 size: 13 residues. Germline V gene sequence: CDR1 SGHRS, CDR2 YFSETQ. V lost 5 bases and J lost 10; bases outside the gene matches: 9. CDR3 nucleotide sequence: TGCGCCAGCAGACCGGGACAGGGCTTCGACTACACCTTC. It specifies CASRPGQGFDYTF.